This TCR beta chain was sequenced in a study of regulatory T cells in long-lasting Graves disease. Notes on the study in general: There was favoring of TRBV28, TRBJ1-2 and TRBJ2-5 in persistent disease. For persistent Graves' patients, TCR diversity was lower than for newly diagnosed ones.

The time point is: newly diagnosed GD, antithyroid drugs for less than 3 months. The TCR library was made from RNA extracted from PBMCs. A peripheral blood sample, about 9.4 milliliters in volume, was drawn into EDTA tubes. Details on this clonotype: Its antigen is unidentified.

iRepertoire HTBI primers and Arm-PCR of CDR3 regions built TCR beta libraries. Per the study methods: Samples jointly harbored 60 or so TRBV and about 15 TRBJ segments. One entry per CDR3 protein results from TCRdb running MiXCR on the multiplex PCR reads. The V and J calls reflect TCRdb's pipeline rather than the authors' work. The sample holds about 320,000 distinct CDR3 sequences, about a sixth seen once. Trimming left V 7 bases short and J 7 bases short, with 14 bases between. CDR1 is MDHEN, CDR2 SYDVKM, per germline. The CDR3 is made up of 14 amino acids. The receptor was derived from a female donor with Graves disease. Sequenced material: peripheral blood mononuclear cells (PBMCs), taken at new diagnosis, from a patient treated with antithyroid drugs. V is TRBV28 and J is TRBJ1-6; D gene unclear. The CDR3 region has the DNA TGTGCCAGCACTGTTTGGGAAACCAATTCACCCCTCCACTTT. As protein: CASTVWETNSPLHF.